This T cell receptor (beta chain) was captured by sequencing in a study of vaccination and CD4 T cells after COVID-19. The study sequenced cultured CD4+ T cell DNA using the Oncomine TCR Beta short-read assay. TCRdb used MiXCR to reprocess the PCR reads, holding one entry per CDR3 protein. The sample shows around 12,000 distinct CDR3 sequences, 60% to 75% of them seen only once. Treatment defined: approximately nine-day PBMC culture with coronavirus spike peptide pools or control peptides (ViraFEST assay). As to this clonotype: Its target is not known.

The ends lost 8 bases at V and 3 bases at J; junction bases unmatched: 6. CDR1 and CDR2 from the germline V gene are GTSNPN and SVGIG (reference sequence). This CDR3 comprises 13 residues. Material for sequencing was CD4+ T cells from blood, cultured in vitro. The sequence was obtained from a human donor who had recovered from COVID-19. The rearrangement uses TRBV30 and TRBJ2-3, with TRBD2 identical over 9 bases. The CDR3 is CARKTSGTDTQYF. In DNA form, the CDR3 reads TGTGCCCGGAAGACTAGCGGAACAGATACGCAGTATTTT.